A selection of T cell receptor beta chains follows, all from one sample in a study of T-cell memory formation after mild COVID-19. TCRdb passed the 5' RACE reads through MiXCR, listing each CDR3 protein once. Of about 350,000 distinct CDR3 sequences in the sample, about 13% are singletons; the top ten hold about a fifth. The sequenced material came from PBMCs or a T cell subset sorted from them (not recorded which). The receptors come from a man aged 18 to 30 who had mild COVID-19 (a few samples of this study predate the infection). Cell type and time point are not known. The CDR3 runs from the conserved cysteine through the conserved F or W. Fields, in order: D gene, clone size, V gene, J gene, CDR3 DNA, CDR3 protein. The D gene is left open where the match is weak. A clone size is listed for some rows: how often the clone was seen (once, few, many), or a class if it is expanded.

-	many	TRBV5-1	TRBJ2-7	TGCGCCAGCAGCTTGGGAGCCGACGTGCGCTACGAGCAGTACTTC	CASSLGADVRYEQYF
-	few	TRBV7-7	TRBJ2-5	TGTGCCAGCAGCTTAGCGCGCAGGGATGAGACCCAGTACTTC	CASSLARRDETQYF
TRBD2	few	TRBV3-1	TRBJ2-5	TGTGCCAGCAGACTGGGACTAGCCAGACAAGAGACCCAGTACTTC	CASRLGLARQETQYF
-	many	TRBV5-1	TRBJ2-2	TGCGCCAGCAGCTTGGGAATCGCGAACACCGGGGAGCTGTTTTTT	CASSLGIANTGELFF
-	-	TRBV27	TRBJ1-1	TGTGCCAGCAGTTTTACCAGACAGGTGGACACTGAAGCTTTCTTT	CASSFTRQVDTEAFF
-	many	TRBV28	TRBJ1-2	TGTGCCAGCACGGCTAACTATGGCTACACCTTC	CASTANYGYTF
-	-	TRBV28	TRBJ1-1	TGTGCCAGCAGTATCACCGGGACCTCCATTGAAGCTTTCTTT	CASSITGTSIEAFF
TRBD2	few	TRBV12-3/TRBV12-4	TRBJ2-7	TGTGCCACACGCCGGCTAGCGGGGGCCGAGCAGTACTTC	CATRRLAGAEQYF
-	-	TRBV20-1	TRBJ1-1	TGCAGTGCTTCAGGACGGGCGAACACTGAAGCTTTCTTT	CSASGRANTEAFF
TRBD2	-	TRBV12-3/TRBV12-4	TRBJ2-1	TGTGCCAGCAGCCCCGGAACTAGCGGGGGAGGCAATGAGCAGTTCTTC	CASSPGTSGGGNEQFF
-	-	TRBV6-6	TRBJ2-3	TGTGCCAGCAGTTATCGCGGGGCACAATCCAATACGCAGTATTTT	CASSYRGAQSNTQYF
-	few	TRBV27	TRBJ2-3	TGTGCCAGCAGTTTGAATAGGGCTGATACGCAGTATTTT	CASSLNRADTQYF
-	few	TRBV5-1	TRBJ2-2	TGCGCCAGCAGCTTGAATGGGTTAGTCGCCGGGGAGCTGTTTTTT	CASSLNGLVAGELFF
-	few	TRBV12-3/TRBV12-4	TRBJ1-2	TGTGCCAGCAGGAACCAGGCCTATGGCTACACCTTC	CASRNQAYGYTF
-	few	TRBV4-2	TRBJ2-1	TGTGCCAGCAGCCAAGCCGGGGACTCACAGCAGTTCTTC	CASSQAGDSQQFF
-	few	TRBV7-9	TRBJ2-3	TGTGCCAGCAGCTTAGTGCGGCTTAGCACAGATACGCAGTATTTT	CASSLVRLSTDTQYF
-	many	TRBV6-6	TRBJ2-1	TGTGCCAGCAGTTACTCGAGAGATCCACAGGGTGCCTACAATGAGCAGTTCTTC	CASSYSRDPQGAYNEQFF
-	few	TRBV7-9	TRBJ2-6	TGTGCCAGCAGCTGGCCCTCTGGGGCCAACGTCCTGACTTTC	CASSWPSGANVLTF
-	few	TRBV4-1	TRBJ1-1	TGCGCCAGCAGCCAAGAGGAAGGAGAGGAGGCTTTCTTT	CASSQEEGEEAFF
-	few	TRBV20-1	TRBJ2-3	TGCAGTGCCCGGAGAGAGGATACGCAGTATTTT	CSARREDTQYF
-	once	TRBV4-1	TRBJ2-3	TGCGCCAGCAGCCAAGGCCCCTGGGGAGATACGCAGTATTTT	CASSQGPWGDTQYF
-	-	TRBV5-1	TRBJ2-7	TGCGCCAGCAGCGCGGACCCGGCGGGCTCCTACGAGCAGTACTTC	CASSADPAGSYEQYF
TRBD2	-	TRBV4-2	TRBJ2-5	TGTGCCAGCAGCCCCTTTGCTAGCGGGGGGGCGGAGACCCAGTACTTC	CASSPFASGGAETQYF
TRBD2	few	TRBV20-1	TRBJ2-3	TGCAGTGCCCCCCTAGCGGGGGGGTCAGATACGCAGTATTTT	CSAPLAGGSDTQYF
-	few	TRBV6-5	TRBJ1-1	TGTGCCAGCAGTTACCGACAGTCCACTGAAGCTTTCTTT	CASSYRQSTEAFF
TRBD2	many	TRBV7-2	TRBJ2-3	TGTGCCAGCAGCTTGACTAGCGGGGGGGCCACAGATACGCAGTATTTT	CASSLTSGGATDTQYF
TRBD2	-	TRBV11-2	TRBJ2-3	TGTGCCAGCAGCTTAGATCTCGTCCGGGGGGGCATGAATACGCAGTATTTT	CASSLDLVRGGMNTQYF
-	few	TRBV20-1	TRBJ2-6	TGCAGTGCTAGAGGGGGGGGCAGGCATACCGAGGGAAGCTCTGCGGCCAACGTCCTGACTTTC	CSARGGGRHTEGSSAANVLTF
TRBD1	once	TRBV28	TRBJ1-1	TGTGCCACCCGGACAGGGAAGTACACTGAAGCTTTCTTT	CATRTGKYTEAFF
-	-	TRBV27	TRBJ2-5	TGTGCCAGCAGTTTATCGCCCGGGGTCAAGACCCAGTACTTC	CASSLSPGVKTQYF
-	few	TRBV24-1	TRBJ2-3	TGTGCCACCAGTGACCCCGGGGAGCTGGGCACAGATACGCAGTATTTT	CATSDPGELGTDTQYF
-	-	TRBV12-3/TRBV12-4	TRBJ1-2	TGTGCCAGCAGTTTAGGAACGGGAGTTGGCTATGGCTACACCTTC	CASSLGTGVGYGYTF
-	-	TRBV6-5	TRBJ2-3	TGTGCCAGCAGGGAGTCCCACTCTCACACAGATACGCAGTATTTT	CASRESHSHTDTQYF
-	few	TRBV7-2	TRBJ2-7	TGTGCCAGCAGCTTGGACAGATCCTACGAGCAGTACTTC	CASSLDRSYEQYF
-	-	TRBV7-3	TRBJ2-5	TGTGCCAGCACCCAAGGTTATGGCGAGACCCAGTACTTC	CASTQGYGETQYF
TRBD2	-	TRBV7-2	TRBJ2-6	TGTGCCAGCAGCTTACGCCTAGCGGGGGGGCTTTCTGGGGCCAACGTCCTGACTTTC	CASSLRLAGGLSGANVLTF
-	few	TRBV7-9	TRBJ2-2	TGTGCCAGCAGCCCCGGTAGCAACACCGGGGAGCTGTTTTTT	CASSPGSNTGELFF
TRBD2	few	TRBV9	TRBJ2-7	TGTGCCAGCAGCCCTGGGCGGGGGTTTTACGAGCAGTACTTC	CASSPGRGFYEQYF
TRBD1	-	TRBV4-1	TRBJ2-1	TGCGCCAGCAGCCAAGACCCTAGTCGTGGGACAGGGGAGTATGAGCAGTTCTTC	CASSQDPSRGTGEYEQFF
TRBD1	-	TRBV7-6	TRBJ1-6	TGTGCCAGCAGCTTAGCGTCAGGGGGGCCCCTCCACTTT	CASSLASGGPLHF
-	-	TRBV5-1	TRBJ2-3	TGCGCCAGCAGCTACCCGGCCGCCCCCTTCACAGATACGCAGTATTTT	CASSYPAAPFTDTQYF
-	few	TRBV18	TRBJ1-1	TGTGCCAGCTCCCGAGGACCGACAACGAACACTGAAGCTTTCTTT	CASSRGPTTNTEAFF
-	few	TRBV12-3/TRBV12-4	TRBJ1-5	TGTGCCAGCAGTTTAAATGAGGATCAGCCCCAGCATTTT	CASSLNEDQPQHF
-	-	TRBV4-1	TRBJ2-7	TGCGCCAGCAGCCAAGATATCGGGTACGAGCAGTACTTC	CASSQDIGYEQYF
-	-	TRBV5-6	TRBJ2-1	TGTGCCAGCAGCTTGGTGGCTTCCCCACGGGATGAGCAGTTCTTC	CASSLVASPRDEQFF
-	few	TRBV5-1	TRBJ2-5	TGCGCCAGCAGCGAGCCCCTCTTCGAGACCCAGTACTTC	CASSEPLFETQYF
TRBD2	-	TRBV10-3	TRBJ2-1	TGTGCCACTAACCCGACGGGGGGCTCCTACAATGAGCAGTTCTTC	CATNPTGGSYNEQFF
TRBD1	-	TRBV2	TRBJ1-5	TGTGCCAGCAGGGGGACAGGGGGACAGCCCCAGCATTTT	CASRGTGGQPQHF
-	-	TRBV6-2/TRBV6-3	TRBJ2-5	TGTGCCAGCAGTTATGAACAAGAGACCCAGTACTTC	CASSYEQETQYF
-	few	TRBV10-3	TRBJ1-2	TGTGCCATCAGGGGGGATAGTGTCTATGGCTACACCTTC	CAIRGDSVYGYTF
TRBD1	-	TRBV7-9	TRBJ2-3	TGTGCCAGCAGCTTTGACAGGGCCGCAGATACGCAGTATTTT	CASSFDRAADTQYF
-	few	TRBV4-2	TRBJ2-4	TGTGCCAGCAGCCAAGACGGGCCGAGTCTAGCCAAAAACATTCAGTACTTC	CASSQDGPSLAKNIQYF
TRBD1	many	TRBV7-2	TRBJ2-4	TGTGCCAGCAGCCTCAAGGACAGGACCAAAAACATTCAGTACTTC	CASSLKDRTKNIQYF
-	many	TRBV5-1	TRBJ1-2	TGCGCCAGCAGCTTGGATGGACAGTCCACCCTTCCCACCTTC	CASSLDGQSTLPTF
-	few	TRBV6-5	TRBJ1-1	TGTGCCAGCGGGCGGGGGTACACTGAAGCTTTCTTT	CASGRGYTEAFF
-	many	TRBV6-2/TRBV6-3	TRBJ2-5	TGTGCCAGCAGTAACCACGGCGGGGAAGAGACCCAGTACTTC	CASSNHGGEETQYF
TRBD2	many	TRBV7-2	TRBJ2-1	TGTGCCAGCAGCTTAATGGCGGGGGGGAACAATGAGCAGTTCTTC	CASSLMAGGNNEQFF